In this sample, the clone carrying this T cell receptor (beta chain) turned up many times. Its antigen is unknown. The entry originates in a study of CD8 T cells in ankylosing spondylitis. General observations from the study: Within matched ankylosing spondylitis synovial fluid, disease-linked clones were reportedly significantly enriched. Seemingly characteristic of ankylosing spondylitis blood was a TCR beta motif consisting of about 8 highly homologous variants.

CDR1 SGHAT and CDR2 FQNNGV come from the germline V gene. V shed 5 bases and J shed 5 bases, with 15 bases lying between them. The CDR3 is 14 amino acids. With molecular barcodes, quantitative 5'-RACE was used to make the TCR beta libraries. MiXCR, applied by TCRdb to the 5' RACE reads, yields one record per CDR3 protein. The table lists 180,000 or so distinct CDR3 sequences, 9.5% to 13% of them singletons. The sample comprised blood, either unsorted or a sorted T cell fraction (not recorded which). This sequence joins TRBV11-2 and TRBJ2-5; TRBD2 is a possible D gene (5 bases). This TCR derives from a male donor with ankylosing spondylitis or in good health (not recorded which). The CDR3 protein is CASSPTGFGETQYF. CDR3 DNA: TGTGCCAGCAGCCCCACGGGGTTCGGGGAGACCCAGTACTTC. The full variable domain, rest sourced from reference TRBV11-2 and TRBJ2-5, is EAGVAQSPRYKIIEKRQSVAFWCNPISGHATLYWYQQILGQGPKLLIQFQNNGVVDDSQLPKDRFSAERLKGVDSTLKIQPAKLEDSAVYLCASSPTGFGETQYFGPGTRLLVL.